Sequencing of this T cell receptor (beta chain) was carried out in a study of blood T cell repertoires in COVID-19. Study as a whole: Samples taken during acute and convalescent COVID-19 were collected in the United States, Italy and Spain.

The germline CDR1 and CDR2 sequences are SGHDN and FVKESK. The CDR3 is 13 amino acids. Trimming stripped 1 base from V and 5 bases from J, with 8 bases between. Libraries were prepared by immunoSEQ multiplex PCR; TCRdb keeps only in-frame clonotypes and omits some of them. This table holds about 410,000 clones, 80% to 90% found once. The TCR originated in a woman under 40 with active or convalescent COVID-19. The V and J genes are TRBV14 and TRBJ1-1; no clear D gene. The sequencing sample was made of peripheral blood. CDR3 in amino acids: CASSQVRGTEAFF. DNA of the CDR3: TGTGCCAGCAGCCAAGTTCGGGGAACTGAAGCTTTCTTT. The whole variable domain, filled in from reference TRBV14 and TRBJ1-1, reads EAGVTQFPSHSVIEKGQTVTLRCDPISGHDNLYWYRRVMGKEIKFLLHFVKESKQDESGMPNNRFLAERTGGTYSTLKVQPAELEDSGVYFCASSQVRGTEAFFGQGTRLTVV.